The 17 T cell receptor beta chains reported below all come from one sample, sequenced in a study of T cell responses to AZD1222 COVID-19 vaccine. Measured with immunoSEQ multiplex PCR; TCRdb has only the in-frame clones, and not every one. The sample has roughly 130,000 clones, just under 95% seen once; the top ten hold more than 0.95%. Source: peripheral blood, taken 28 days after the second AZD1222 dose. The origin of the receptors is an adult who received the AZD1222 COVID-19 vaccine.

The J gene is TRBJ1-3, the V gene TRBV28, with 9 bases fitting TRBD1. There are 16 residues in the CDR3. Unmatched junction bases numbered 6, after V lost 4 bases and J lost 2 bases. Germline V CDR1 and CDR2: MDHEN, SYDVKM. The CDR3 is CASSSATGGTGNTIYF. The CDR3 region has the DNA TGTGCCAGCAGTTCCGCGACAGGGGGTACTGGAAACACCATATATTTT.

J is TRBJ2-2 and V is TRBV11-2, with a tentative D call TRBD1 (5 bases). Trimming left V 2 bases short and J 6 bases short, with 7 bases between. CDR3 length: 13 amino acids. Germline V gene sequence: CDR1 SGHAT, CDR2 FQNNGV. The CDR3 region is CASSLRGAGELFF. As DNA, the CDR3 is TGTGCCAGCAGCTTAAGGGGCGCCGGGGAGCTGTTTTTT.

The chain combines TRBV5-1 with TRBJ2-5; 8 bases map to TRBD1. In germline, CDR1 is SGHRS, CDR2 YFSETQ. The junction had 8 bases not matched to a gene; V was cut back by 0 bases and J by 4 bases. The CDR3 extends over 16 amino acids. The CDR3 protein is CASSLGTGGYGETQYF. DNA for the CDR3: TGCGCCAGCAGCTTGGGTACAGGGGGGTATGGAGAGACCCAGTACTTC.

V usage is TRBV19 and J usage is TRBJ2-7, with 8 bases aligning to TRBD1. The germline CDR1 and CDR2 sequences are LNHDA and SQIVND (reference sequence). V was pared by 1 base and J by 4 bases, with 6 bases of the junction left unmatched. The CDR3 sequence is 15 residues long. The CDR3 DNA reads as TGTGCCAGTAGTATAGCTTCAGGGGGCGCGTACGAGCAGTACTTC. Its protein product is CASSIASGGAYEQYF. Variable domain in full (rest from reference TRBV19 and TRBJ2-7): DGGITQSPKYLFRKEGQNVTLSCEQNLNHDAMYWYRQDPGQGLRLIYYSQIVNDFQKGDIAEGYSVSREKKESFPLTVTSAQKNPTAFYLCASSIASGGAYEQYFGPGTRLTVT.

The chain links TRBV12-2 to TRBJ2-5; the table's D call TRBD1 went unverified against the DNA. TRBV12-2 is deemed a pseudogene. CDR3 length: 18 residues. This chain's CDR3 is CASPIYRVGSGDQETQYF. CDR3 bases: TGTGCAAGTCCCATTTATAGGGTTGGGTCAGGGGATCAAGAGACCCAGTACTTC.

The chain joins TRBV27 to TRBJ1-1; D gene uncertain. The V gene lost 1 base and the J gene lost 0 bases, with 12 bases spanning the gap. The germline V gene encodes CDR1 MNHEY and CDR2 SMNVEV (reference sequence). CDR3 length: 16 amino acids. CDR3 DNA: TGTGCCAGCAGTTTATACTCGTTGGGGATGAACACTGAAGCTTTCTTT. It encodes CASSLYSLGMNTEAFF.

The chain employs TRBV2 and TRBJ1-2, with D possibly TRBD1 on 5 matching bases. The CDR3 totals 15 residues. Germline CDR1 is SNHLY and CDR2 is FYNNEI. V was shortened by 7 bases and J by 4 bases, with 19 bases between the two germline ends. The CDR3: CASKPGTLRGYGYTF. The CDR3 bases are TGTGCCAGCAAACCCGGGACCCTACGCGGCTATGGCTACACCTTC.

This clone showed up just once. This chain links TRBV11-3 with TRBJ1-6, with 8 bases aligning to TRBD1. Germline V CDR1 and CDR2: SGHNT, YENEEA. J was trimmed by 7 bases and V by 0 bases; bases with no gene match: 11. CDR3 length: 18 residues. CDR3 coding DNA: TGTGCCAGCAGCTTAGATTGGGCAGGGGGCGAGGAGAATTCACCCCTCCACTTT. Amino acid sequence: CASSLDWAGGEENSPLHF.

This clone showed up just a few times. This sequence joins TRBV20-1 and TRBJ2-7; 7 bases are shared with TRBD2. Germline V gene sequence: CDR1 DFQATT, CDR2 SNEGSKA (reference sequence). The CDR3 has 13 residues. With V trimmed by 3 bases and J by 7 bases, 9 bases remained unmatched. CDR3 sequence: CSASRGRAGEQYF. CDR3 coding DNA: TGCAGTGCTAGTCGGGGGAGGGCCGGGGAGCAGTACTTC.

V is TRBV5-6 and J is TRBJ1-6; D is undetermined. Per germline, CDR1 SGHDT and CDR2 YYEEEE. The CDR3 has 14 amino acids. Between the trimmed V and J ends, which lost 0 bases and 4 bases, there was a span of 5 bases. CDR3 DNA sequence: TGTGCCAGCAGCTTGGCCGCTTATAATTCACCCCTCCACTTT. This encodes CASSLAAYNSPLHF.

This clone was recorded once. The chain employs TRBV9 and TRBJ2-1; 11 nucleotides line up with TRBD2. Trimming cost V 8 bases and J 0 bases; bases outside gene matches: 13. Germline values: CDR1 SGDLS, CDR2 YYNGEE. The CDR3 is 18 amino acids. CDR3 in DNA: TGTGCCAGAGCCCCGGCTAGCGGGGGGCCCTTCTCCTACAATGAGCAGTTCTTC. Its translation is CARAPASGGPFSYNEQFF. Filled out from reference TRBV9 and TRBJ2-1, the complete variable domain reads DSGVTQTPKHLITATGQRVTLRCSPRSGDLSVYWYQQSLDQGLQFLIQYYNGEERAKGNILERFSAQQFPDLHSELNLSSLELGDSALYFCARAPASGGPFSYNEQFFGPGTRLTVL.

The chain joins TRBV28 to TRBJ2-6; D may be TRBD2 (5 bases). The ends were cut back, 2 bases at V and 2 bases at J, with 10 bases in the middle. The germline CDR1 and CDR2 sequences are MDHEN and SYDVKM. CDR3 length equals 16 residues. The CDR3 DNA is TGTGCCAGCAGTTTACCCGCCGGGGCTGGGGCCAACGTCCTGACTTTC. Residues: CASSLPAGAGANVLTF.

The rearrangement uses TRBV19 and TRBJ2-7, with D tentatively TRBD1 or TRBD2 (5 bases each). This CDR3 has 14 residues. Germline values: CDR1 LNHDA, CDR2 SQIVND (reference sequence). Trimming removed 10 bases from V and 5 bases from J, with 21 bases in between. DNA for the CDR3: TGTGCCACCTCCCGGGACCGAGACTTCCACGAGCAGTACTTC. It codes for CATSRDRDFHEQYF.

The chain carries TRBV5-8 and TRBJ2-3; possible D gene TRBD2, 6 bases. Germline CDR1 is SGHTS and CDR2 is YDEGEE. V was trimmed by 5 bases and J by 4 bases, leaving 20 bases between them. The CDR3 spans 16 residues. CDR3 sequence: CASRRGTSALADTQYF. CDR3 coding DNA: TGTGCCAGCAGACGCGGGACTTCTGCACTTGCAGATACGCAGTATTTT.

The chain is built from TRBV9 and TRBJ1-2; no definite D call. CDR1 and CDR2 from the germline V gene are SGDLS and YYNGEE. The V and J ends lost 0 bases and 7 bases respectively, with 13 bases between them. This CDR3 spans 14 amino acids. This CDR3 is CASSVASLARGYTF. CDR3 sequence (DNA): TGTGCCAGCAGCGTAGCTTCCCTGGCCCGTGGCTACACCTTC.

V gene TRBV13 combines with J gene TRBJ2-5; D tentatively reads TRBD1 or TRBD2 (6 bases each). CDR1 and CDR2 (germline): PRHDT, FYEKMQ (reference sequence). CDR3 length: 15 amino acids. V was cut by 5 bases and J by 2 bases, with 15 bases left in between. CDR3 protein: CASSPGASWQETQYF. DNA for the CDR3: TGTGCCAGCAGCCCGGGGGCTAGCTGGCAAGAGACCCAGTACTTC.

The genes are TRBV5-6 and TRBJ1-2; D gene unclear. There are 13 residues in the CDR3. Germline assignment: CDR1 SGHDT and CDR2 YYEEEE. V lost 4 bases, J lost 0 bases, and 7 bases lay in between. In nucleotides, the CDR3 is TGTGCCAGCAGCCTCAGAGCTAACTATGGCTACACCTTC. It specifies CASSLRANYGYTF.